The clone carrying this T cell receptor (beta chain) was found a few times. Antigen unknown. Once cultured for approximately ten days, the cells underwent separation to obtain CD4+ T cells. The sample belongs to a study of vaccination effects on CD4 cells after COVID-19. Trimming took off 0 bases at V and 5 bases at J, with 14 bases between the two ends. Germline CDR1 SGHRS, CDR2 YFSETQ. The CDR3 runs 15 residues. Method: immunoSEQ multiplex PCR; TCRdb's copy keeps in-frame clones and lacks some. Counted here are 50,000 to 70,000 clones, 65% to 75% occurring once; the ten biggest clones make up under 30%.

Sequencing was performed on CD4+ T cells from PBMCs cultured without peptide, taken before COVID-19 vaccination. The source is a human donor who had a prior SARS-CoV-2 infection. The V gene is TRBV5-1, the J gene TRBJ2-5, with D perhaps TRBD2 (6 bases). The CDR3 nucleotides read TGCGCCAGCAGCTTGGAGGCTAGCGTGGGGGAGACCCAGTACTTC. This sequence encodes CASSLEASVGETQYF.